Listed below are T cell receptor beta chains from one sample, sequenced in a study of regulatory T cells in long-lasting Graves disease. TCRdb independently ran MiXCR on the multiplex PCR reads; one entry per CDR3 protein. The sample includes 400,000 to 450,000 distinct CDR3 sequences, around a quarter seen only once; the top ten take about a quarter. Sequenced material: peripheral blood mononuclear cells (PBMCs), taken when the disease was refractory, from a patient treated with antithyroid drugs. These receptor sequences come from a female donor with Graves disease. Both conserved end residues are part of each CDR3. Each record gives: J gene, V gene, CDR3 length, CDR3 protein.

>TRBJ1-1|TRBV27|15
CASSPTILGGTEAFF
>TRBJ2-5|TRBV2|12
CASSERRGDRYF
>TRBJ2-7|TRBV2|13
CASRGRTVYEQYF
>TRBJ2-2|TRBV19|14
CASRGLANTGELFF
>TRBJ2-2|TRBV6-2/TRBV6-3|15
CASSEARGSTGELFF
>TRBJ2-1|TRBV12-3/TRBV12-4|17
CASSLALGSGIYNEQFF
>TRBJ1-2|TRBV20-1|14
CSAARQGRNYGYTF
>TRBJ2-5|TRBV20-1|14
CSAIWGPITETQYF
>TRBJ1-1|TRBV7-9|15
CASSPAGRGRTEAFF
>TRBJ2-5|TRBV15|16
CATSRYQGMGGETQYF
>TRBJ1-1|TRBV6-1|15
CASSEMGPWNTEAFF
>TRBJ1-1|TRBV30|13
CAWGGQTNTEAFF
>TRBJ1-6|TRBV6-1|13
CASQVLENSPLHF
>TRBJ2-1|TRBV19|14
CASSTGQTYNEQFF
>TRBJ2-7|TRBV6-5|11
CASSYSDEQYF
>TRBJ2-2|TRBV19|15
CASSIANRGTGELFF
>TRBJ2-5|TRBV24-1|16
CATSASGEATKETQYF
>TRBJ2-1|TRBV6-2/TRBV6-3|13
CASTRTSVSEQFF
>TRBJ2-7|TRBV10-3|16
CAITSTAGDKAYEQYF
>TRBJ1-2|TRBV29-1|13
CSVVGGGERGYTF